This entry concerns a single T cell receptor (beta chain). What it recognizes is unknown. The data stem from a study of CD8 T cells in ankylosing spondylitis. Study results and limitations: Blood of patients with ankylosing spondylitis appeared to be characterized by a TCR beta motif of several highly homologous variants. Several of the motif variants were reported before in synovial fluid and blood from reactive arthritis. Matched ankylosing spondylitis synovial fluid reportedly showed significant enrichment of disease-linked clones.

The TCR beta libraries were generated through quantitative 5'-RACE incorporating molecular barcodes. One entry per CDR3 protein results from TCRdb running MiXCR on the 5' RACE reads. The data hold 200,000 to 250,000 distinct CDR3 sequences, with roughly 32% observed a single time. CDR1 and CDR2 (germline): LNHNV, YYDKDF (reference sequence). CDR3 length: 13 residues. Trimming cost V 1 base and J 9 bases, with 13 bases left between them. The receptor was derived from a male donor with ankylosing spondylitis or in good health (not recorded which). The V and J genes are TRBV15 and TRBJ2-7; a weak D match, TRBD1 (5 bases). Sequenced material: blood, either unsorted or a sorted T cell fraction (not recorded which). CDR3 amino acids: CATSRAQGLGQYF. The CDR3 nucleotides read TGTGCCACCAGCAGAGCTCAGGGCCTGGGGCAGTACTTC.